The entry below describes one TCR beta chain. The junction departs from the called germline gene at one end, perhaps through a read error. These data come from a study of technical replicates of blood from several donors. Using immunoSEQ multiplex PCR, the repertoire was profiled, and TCRdb retains in-frame clones only, with some absent. This sample yields tens of thousands of clones, of which 80% to 90% are seen a single time; roughly 4.4% belongs to the top ten. The CDR3 contains 15 residues. Germline values: CDR1 SGHRS, CDR2 YFSETQ. Sequencing was done on a sample of PBMCs. The rearrangement links TRBV5-1 to TRBJ2-1; D is ambiguous. This clonotype was obtained from a human donor in good health. Some clones in this sample may be carry-over from other donors' samples. CDR3 amino acids: CANSLGGDVKYEQFF. CDR3 DNA sequence: TGCGCCAACAGCTTGGGCGGTGACGTAAAGTATGAGCAGTTCTTC.